The source of this T cell receptor (beta chain) is a study of cytomegalovirus exposure and HLA in healthy donors (dated by TCRdb to 2016 to 2017). General notes on the study: In an earlier analysis of roughly 590 of the donors, under 300 Gb of sequence data and 100 million or so unique TCR beta sequences from about 179 million T cells were reported. About 310 gigabases of sequencing data and approximately 84 million unique TCR sequences were included in an early release covering under 650 HLA-typed donors. Of the 300 to 500 genotyped donors, approximately 80% were placed in the genetic ancestry cluster associated with self-reported Caucasian donors. The study aimed to test whether cataloging public T cell receptors could reveal signatures of past pathogen exposure. The study used immunosequencing to profile the T cell repertoires of hundreds of subjects and linked those repertoires to cytomegalovirus serostatus. In addition to the first cohort of about 650 subjects, a separate validation cohort of 130 or so different subjects was used. To predict cytomegalovirus infection status, the study combined high-throughput TCR immunosequencing, statistical association of individual TCRs with disease status, and machine learning. To study patterns of TCR occurrence, a later analysis re-analyzed previously published TCR beta repertoires from 500 to 850 donors and added high-resolution HLA genotyping. Rather than drawing on any new phenotypic data, the later analysis identified candidate immune exposures from TCR beta sequences and the way those sequences occurred across donors. An earlier analysis of some 500 of the donors used high-throughput TCR beta sequencing to judge whether each TCR beta V gene segment behaved as functional or pseudogenic. Alongside the repertoire data, information on donor age, sex, ethnicity and CMV serostatus was compiled. A later genetic analysis took genome-wide SNP genotypes for about 55% of the 666 donors and used that subset as a discovery cohort. All discovery cohort repertoires had been generated using a single sequencing platform. HLA typing covered class I and class II loci at four-digit resolution. Typing coverage varied by locus: roughly 629-640 donors for A, B, C, DRB1 and DQB1; roughly 520 for DQA1; about 570 for DPA1; roughly 470 for DPB1. Because of strong linkage in the cohort, five DR-DQ haplotypes were treated as single units for association and clustering. Among almost 400 genotyped donors of the cohort, an average of around 240,000 unique TCR beta nucleotide sequences were sequenced per donor, roughly 20% of them non-productive. The study at large found these results: Across donors, most TCR sequences were observed very rarely, whereas some public TCRs were present in many individuals. Presence/absence analyses assumed roughly uniform sequencing depth across donors, an assumption that may not hold. The study gave a list of about 170 TCR beta chains associated with cytomegalovirus. An association between a missense DCLRE1C variant and V-gene and J-gene trimming of TCR beta chains was found in a later genetic analysis and replicated in an independent cohort. HLA typing was unavailable for some donors at each locus, so association tests used only the typed subset. A later analysis found that HLA-associated TCR beta chains were more clonally expanded and had lower generation probabilities than equally common non-associated chains. When HLA alleles, especially DR and DQ, strongly co-occurred, TCR associations were difficult to assign to individual alleles. A later analysis reported that several top co-occurrence clusters appeared linked to parvovirus B19, influenza, CMV and Epstein-Barr virus. A further reported finding was that TCR beta sequences accurately predicted the HLA-A and HLA-B alleles for most subjects in the first cohort. A few of the identified cytomegalovirus-associated TCR beta chains were confirmed in vitro to be specific for cytomegalovirus antigens. A cluster of highly shared sequence variants was judged likely to represent a technical artifact of the sequencing pipeline. Most CMV-associated TCR beta chains appeared to be HLA-restricted in a later analysis, and the HLA associations seemed to be driven largely by CMV exposure. In a later genetic analysis, fewer N-insertions in productive TCRs were reported among donors in an Asian-associated ancestry cluster than the roughly 700-donor mean. Correlated functional status among segregating V segments might be attributable to linkage disequilibrium, but an unknown experimental factor could not be ruled out. An earlier analysis of around 600 of the donors showed that most TCR beta V segments appeared in productive rearrangements either about 87% or about 30% of the time, which broadly matched IMGT annotations. In a later analysis, TCR association rates were found to vary across HLA loci, with the most associated TCRs seen for DRB1 alleles and the fewest for HLA-C alleles. Some IMGT-functional V segments, including TRBV6-2 and TRBV6-3, could not be told apart with the 87-base-pair reads, so those segments were excluded. In both the original and validation cohorts, the classifier was reported to diagnose cytomegalovirus status with high specificity and sensitivity. In a later analysis, around 17,000 TCR beta sequences were associated with specific HLA alleles at a false discovery rate of 0.05. The earlier analysis of some 540 of the donors excluded approximately 17 rarely observed V segments, including chromosome 9 orphons, because counts were too low. CMV serostatus was the only immune exposure information available for the cohort. The authors suggested that the approach could potentially be extended to other disease states and immunological phenotypes. This cohort had only TCR beta chains sequenced, and the lack of alpha or paired-chain data limited which features could be detected.

The cohort consisted of 666 healthy bone marrow donors. At the time of sampling, all cohort members were nominally healthy, though unrecorded immune exposures were likely present. The donor tested CMV seronegative, placing the donor among the approximately 400 seronegative members of the cohort. A peripheral blood sample was collected from each donor, and TCR beta sequencing was performed on peripheral blood mononuclear cells. The Qiagen DNeasy Blood Extraction Kit was used to extract genomic DNA from the blood cell samples. Regarding this clone: No cognate antigen has been identified for it. No clone much larger than this one lies a single base away; base qualities are absent.

The CDR1 and CDR2 encoded by the germline V gene (reference sequence) are SEHNR and FQNEAQ. From the cysteine through the phenylalanine, the CDR3 covers 14 amino acids. Of all the DNA, just the CDR3 is kept, 42 bases in frame from base 1. Unmatched junction bases come to 4, with V trimmed by 6 bases and J by 0 bases. Preparation of the library involved the immunoSEQ multiplex PCR assay. The multiplex PCR relied on a mix of 60 forward primers for TCR Vbeta segments and 13 reverse primers for TCR Jbeta segments. The CDR3 region of rearranged TCR beta genes was amplified from genomic DNA with a multiplex PCR assay. The Illumina HiSeq System was used to sequence the amplified TCR beta libraries as 87-base-pair reads. The paper's processing steps were these. A later analysis counted tens of millions of unique TCR beta chains across the 700 or so repertoires, and 9.5 million to 11 million of these chains were shared by at least two donors. Raw reads were error-corrected and collapsed into unique sequences by a nearest-neighbor algorithm in which closely related sequences were merged to remove PCR and sequencing errors. To assign V, D and J gene segments, CDR3 sequences were aligned to IMGT reference sequences. For a sequence to be retained, a match of at least six nucleotides was required to both a V gene segment and a J gene segment. A rearrangement was called productive if the CDR3 had no stop codons and remained in frame with V and J, and every other rearrangement was called non-productive. Following IMGT convention, CDR3 was defined as the stretch from the second conserved V-encoded cysteine up to the conserved J-encoded phenylalanine. The earlier analysis of more than 450 of the donors excluded sequences that lacked an unambiguous match to a single V gene segment. In an earlier analysis of 587 of the donors, a V segment was called functional when productive rearrangements were above 56.7%, and segregating when the standard deviation between donors exceeded 5%. To diagnose cytomegalovirus status from the catalog of TCR beta chain sequences, a statistical classification framework was built. A later analysis assigned V and J genes by comparing TCR nucleotide sequences with IMGT/GENE-DB human TR gene sequences. Using the TCRdist pipeline, a later analysis assigned CDR3 sequences along with most-parsimonious VDJ recombination scenarios. In a later analysis, every TCR beta chain was defined by the combination of its CDR3 amino acid sequence and its V-gene family, and reads without a unique V-gene family were dropped. As a way to deal with suspected cross-contamination and a sequencing artifact, a later analysis dropped approximately 590 nucleotide sequences that were highly shared and had low generation probability. In a later analysis, a clonal expansion index for each public chain was calculated from normalized within-repertoire ranks of inferred template counts. In a later analysis, generation probabilities were computed using a VDJ recombination model fitted to out-of-frame rearrangements, and the results were checked against IGoR. Hypergeometric tests were used in a later analysis to score TCR-TCR, TCR-HLA and TCR-CMV co-occurrence, with a repertoire-size bias correction applied to the TCR pairs. False discovery rates were estimated in a later analysis by permuting HLA or CMV assignments 20 times. In a later analysis, co-occurring TCRs were grouped using DBSCAN, and TCRdist sequence similarity was added for clustering within HLA-allele-positive subsets. For co-occurrence clustering, repertoires with fewer than 30,000 or more than 120,000 public chains were excluded, along with 5 or 6 repertoires with anomalous nucleotide sharing. This immuneACCESS table, as held by TCRdb, lists in-frame sequences with V and J called but not all clones. Of the missing ones, under half trace to an unresolved V gene in checked studies; the others have no known cause. That table furnishes V, J and clone size, whereas the DNA furnished D and trimming. The sample yields over 95,000 clones; 60% to 85% were counted once. Less than 3% of the sample lies in the top ten.

Specimen: PBMCs. The receptor was derived from a female donor in good health and CMV-seronegative. The chain is assembled from TRBV7-9 and TRBJ1-1; TRBD1 agrees with 7 junctional bases. The CDR3 here reads CASRGGLLNTEAFF. The sequence in DNA is TGTGCCAGCAGAGGGGGCCTCCTGAACACTGAAGCTTTCTTT.